The clone carrying this TCR beta chain was recorded at least ten times. The sample comes from a study of CD8+CD57+ T cells in acquired aplastic anemia. The CDR3 is 15 residues long. Germline V gene sequence: CDR1 SGHRS, CDR2 YFSETQ. V was pared by 2 bases and J by 1 base, with 7 bases between. Genomic DNA provided the template from which TCR beta VDJ and CDR3 profiles were obtained. MiXCR was run by TCRdb on the reads, yielding one entry per CDR3 protein. Of about 130,000 distinct CDR3 sequences listed, 41% are singletons. This TCR was recovered from a human donor in good health, serving as a control. Material: sorted CD4+, CD8+, or CD8+CD57+ T cells (not recorded which) from PBMCs. The rearrangement links TRBV5-1 to TRBJ2-6; no definite D call. The CDR3 coding sequence is TGCGCCAGCAGCTTATTGTCTTCTGGGGCCAACGTCCTGACTTTC. Residues: CASSLLSSGANVLTF. Based on the CDR3 plus reference TRBV5-1 and TRBJ2-6, the full variable domain is KAGVTQTPRYLIKTRGQQVTLSCSPISGHRSVSWYQQTPGQGLQFLFEYFSETQRNKGNFPGRFSGRQFSNSRSEMNVSTLELGDSALYLCASSLLSSGANVLTFGAGSRLTVL.